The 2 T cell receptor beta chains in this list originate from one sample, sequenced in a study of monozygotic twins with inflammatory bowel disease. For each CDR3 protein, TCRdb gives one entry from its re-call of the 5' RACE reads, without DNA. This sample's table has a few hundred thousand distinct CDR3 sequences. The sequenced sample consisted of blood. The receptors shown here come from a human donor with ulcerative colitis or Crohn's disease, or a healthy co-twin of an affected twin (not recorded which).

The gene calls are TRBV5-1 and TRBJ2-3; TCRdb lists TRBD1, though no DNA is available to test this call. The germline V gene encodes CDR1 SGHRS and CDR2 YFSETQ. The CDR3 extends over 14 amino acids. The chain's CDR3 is CASSLEGGPDTQYF.

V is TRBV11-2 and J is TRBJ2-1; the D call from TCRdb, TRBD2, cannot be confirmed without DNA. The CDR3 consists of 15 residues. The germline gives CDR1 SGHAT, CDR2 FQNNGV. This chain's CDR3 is CASSPKVAGGGEQFF.